This record covers a single T cell receptor (beta chain). Its antigen is as yet unknown. The treatment: oral pan-JAK inhibitor, 5-10 mg twice daily. Sequencing relied on a cDNA template that was reverse transcribed from extracted RNA. Clones were sequenced by immunoSEQ multiplex PCR, and TCRdb holds only the in-frame ones, with some missing. The sample has about 94,000 clones, just over 70% seen once. The data were taken from a study of CD8+ T cells in alopecia areata. Findings of the study overall: Scalp clonality, along with expanded CD8+ clones among the top 100, was significantly decreased by tofacitinib. Greater clonality was observed in lesional scalp samples, especially alopecia totalis/universalis, versus normal scalp.

Trimming took 6 bases from V and 8 from J; bases not matched to a gene: 10. The CDR3 loop spans 14 amino acids. Germline V lookup: CDR1 SEHNR, CDR2 FQNEAQ (reference sequence). The chain employs TRBV7-9 and TRBJ2-3; 8 bases agree with TRBD2. This TCR derives from a human donor with alopecia areata. The sample was CD8+ T cells sorted from blood, taken around week 42, from a patient treated with tofacitinib. CDR3 sequence (DNA): TGTGCCAGCAGAACGGGAGGGGCCGCGGGTACGCAGTATTTT. It specifies CASRTGGAAGTQYF. Supplemented by reference TRBV7-9 and TRBJ2-3, the full variable domain reads DTGVSQNPRHKITKRGQNVTFRCDPISEHNRLYWYRQTLGQGPEFLTYFQNEAQLEKSRLLSDRFSAERPKGSFSTLEIQRTEQGDSAMYLCASRTGGAAGTQYFGPGTRLTVL.